The rows below give T cell receptor beta chains drawn from one sample of a study of cytomegalovirus exposure and HLA in healthy donors. The repertoire was sequenced with immunoSEQ multiplex PCR; TCRdb's copy has only in-frame clones and lacks some. The sample has tens of thousands of clones; nearly 80% are singletons. The source material was PBMCs. The receptors were gathered from a woman aged 40-49 years in good health and CMV-seronegative. The CDR3 runs from the conserved cysteine through the conserved F or W. D genes are given only for firm matches. Expanded clones are given a class, and other clones once, few, many or no size at all.

j_call clone_size d_call v_call cdr3_nt cdr3_aa
TRBJ1-5 . TRBD1 TRBV9 TGTGCCAGCAGCGTAGGAGGGGGCGGACAGCCCCAGCATTTT CASSVGGGGQPQHF
TRBJ1-1 few . TRBV30 TGTGCCTGGAAGAGACAGGTCAACACTGAAGCTTTCTTT CAWKRQVNTEAFF
TRBJ2-1 . TRBD2 TRBV5-1 TGCGCCAGCAGCTTGATCGCTAGCGGGAGGGCCATAGATGAGCAGTTCTTC CASSLIASGRAIDEQFF
TRBJ2-7 . . TRBV11-2 TGTGCCAGCACCCCCGACGGGACAAGATACGAGCAGTACTTC CASTPDGTRYEQYF
TRBJ2-1 . TRBD2 TRBV11-3 TGTGCCAGCAGCTTAGACCCTCCGACTAGCCGTCAAAGCTCCTACAATGAGCAGTTCTTC CASSLDPPTSRQSSYNEQFF
TRBJ2-3 . . TRBV18 TGTGCCAGCTCACCCAGGGCCGTATGGACAGATACGCAGTATTTT CASSPRAVWTDTQYF
TRBJ2-4 . TRBD1 TRBV9 TGTGCCAGCAGCCCTCGGACAGGGGAAAACATTCAGTACTTC CASSPRTGENIQYF
TRBJ1-5 once . TRBV2 TGTGCCAGCAGTGGGACTTATAGCAATCAGCCCCAGCATTTT CASSGTYSNQPQHF
TRBJ2-6 . . TRBV30 TGTGCCTGGAGGGTCACAGGGACTGGGGCCAACGTCCTGACTTTC CAWRVTGTGANVLTF
TRBJ1-4 . TRBD1 TRBV7-9 TGTGCCAGCAGCCCTGGAGACAGGGGGCTGGCTGAAAAACTGTTTTTT CASSPGDRGLAEKLFF
TRBJ2-1 . . TRBV19 TGTGCCAGTAGTAGCCGGGGAGTTAGCAATGAGCAGTTCTTC CASSSRGVSNEQFF
TRBJ1-1 . . TRBV21-1 TGTGCCAGCACACAGCTTGAAGCTTTCTTT CASTQLEAFF
TRBJ1-1 . . TRBV27 TGTGCCAGCAGTTCAGGGCGGAGGGGAGAAAAGGTATCTGAAGCTTTCTTT CASSSGRRGEKVSEAFF
TRBJ2-5 . . TRBV7-6 TGTGCCAGCAGCTTCCTAGCTAGGGGGGAGACCCAGTACTTC CASSFLARGETQYF
TRBJ1-1 . . TRBV7-3 TGTGCCAGCAGCTTTACAGGGATCATGAACACTGAAGCTTTCTTT CASSFTGIMNTEAFF
TRBJ2-1 . . TRBV27 TGTGCCAGCAGAAGAGGACAAATAAACAATGAGCAGTTCTTC CASRRGQINNEQFF
TRBJ2-7 . TRBD2 TRBV5-5 TGTGCCAGCAGCTTGCTACTAGCGGTTGTCTACGAGCAGTACTTC CASSLLLAVVYEQYF
TRBJ1-1 . . TRBV4-2 TGTGCCAGCAGCCAAGCAGGGGCAAGGTACACTGAAGCTTTCTTT CASSQAGARYTEAFF
TRBJ1-2 . . TRBV5-8 TGTGCCAGCAGGATCGAGGATTACGGCTACACCTTC CASRIEDYGYTF
TRBJ1-5 . . TRBV6-6 TGTGCCAGCAAAAACTTCGGGATCCAGCATTTT CASKNFGIQHF
TRBJ1-4 . . TRBV5-1 TGCGCCAGCAGCTTTGACAGCTCTAATGAAAAACTGTTTTTT CASSFDSSNEKLFF
TRBJ1-2 . TRBD1 TRBV7-2 TGTGCCAGCAGCTTATCGACAGGGGGATATGGCTACACCTTC CASSLSTGGYGYTF
TRBJ2-1 . TRBD1 TRBV9 TGTGCCAGCAGCGTAGCTACGGACAGGGCTTACAATGAGCAGTTCTTC CASSVATDRAYNEQFF
TRBJ2-1 . TRBD2 TRBV4-1 TGCGCCAGCAGCCAGATAGCGGGAAAGGCCTACAATGAGCAGTTCTTC CASSQIAGKAYNEQFF
TRBJ1-1 . . TRBV6-6 TGTGCCAGCAGTTTGATAAGGAGGGCTGAAGCTTTCTTT CASSLIRRAEAFF
TRBJ1-2 . . TRBV5-6 TGTGCCAGCAGCTTGGGGGCAGGTCTAAGTGGCTACACCTTC CASSLGAGLSGYTF
TRBJ2-1 . TRBD2 TRBV27 TGTGCCAGCAGTTTTCGCGGGAGGGCCCTGTTCTTC CASSFRGRALFF
TRBJ2-1 . TRBD1 TRBV11-2 TGTGCCAGCAGCTCCTTGACAGGGGTCGCCTACAATGAGCAGTTCTTC CASSSLTGVAYNEQFF
TRBJ1-3 . . TRBV11-1 TGTGCCAGCAGTCAGAGGACAGACACCACCATATATTTT CASSQRTDTTIYF
TRBJ1-2 . . TRBV7-9 TGTGCCAGCCGGCAGCCGGCAGGGGATGGCTACACCTTC CASRQPAGDGYTF
TRBJ2-7 . TRBD2 TRBV7-9 TGTGCCAGCAGCTTTGGCGGGGAGGGCTACGAGCAGTACTTC CASSFGGEGYEQYF
TRBJ1-6 . . TRBV6-1 TGTGCCAGCAAAGGGTCCCGTAAGGGGAATTCACCCCTCCACTTT CASKGSRKGNSPLHF
TRBJ2-2 . . TRBV4-3 TGCGCCAGCAGCCAAGTAGGGGCCAGCAACGGGGAGCTGTTTTTT CASSQVGASNGELFF
TRBJ2-7 . . TRBV19 TGTGCCAGTCCTAATGACAGACCCTCCTACGAGCAGTACTTC CASPNDRPSYEQYF
TRBJ2-5 . . TRBV5-1 TGCGCCAGCAGAGTAGGGGTCAAAGAGACCCAGTACTTC CASRVGVKETQYF
TRBJ2-1 . TRBD2 TRBV6-1 TGTGCCAGCAGTGAAGTAGCGGGAGGCAATGAGCAGTTCTTC CASSEVAGGNEQFF
TRBJ1-1 . . TRBV7-6 TGTGCCAGCAGCTTAGGGAGGAACACTGAAGCTTTCTTT CASSLGRNTEAFF
TRBJ1-1 . . TRBV27 TGTGCCAGCAGTTTATCGCGGGACCCTGAAGCTTTCTTT CASSLSRDPEAFF
TRBJ2-5 . . TRBV30 TGTGCCTGGAGTGTATGGGGCGGAGAGACCCAGTACTTC CAWSVWGGETQYF
TRBJ1-3 . TRBD1 TRBV9 TGTGCCAGCAGCGTCGGAGGACAGGGGGTACCTGGAAACACCATATATTTT CASSVGGQGVPGNTIYF
TRBJ2-5 . TRBD2 TRBV13 TGTGCCAGCAGCTTAGCCACGGGGGGGGCAGAGACCCAGTACTTC CASSLATGGAETQYF
TRBJ2-1 . . TRBV13 TGTGCCAGCACCCCCCGCGTGAACAATGAGCAGTTCTTC CASTPRVNNEQFF
TRBJ2-4 . TRBD1 TRBV5-1 TGCGCCAGCAGCTTGCAGGGGACAGCTTCGTTAGCCAAAAACATTCAGTACTTC CASSLQGTASLAKNIQYF
TRBJ2-1 once TRBD2 TRBV5-1 TGCGCCAGCAGCTCGGGACTAGCGGGAGCGGAGGCTGAGCAGTTCTTC CASSSGLAGAEAEQFF
TRBJ2-1 . . TRBV9 TGTGCCAGCAGCCCGGATAGTGGGAGGCAGTACGACAATGAGCAGTTCTTC CASSPDSGRQYDNEQFF
TRBJ2-5 . TRBD2 TRBV27 TGTGCCAGCAGTTTATCGTCGGGGGGATTGGGAGAGACCCAGTACTTC CASSLSSGGLGETQYF
TRBJ2-1 . TRBD2 TRBV28 TGTGCCAGCACGGGACTAGCGGGAGGGCCTGTCTATGAGCAGTTCTTC CASTGLAGGPVYEQFF
TRBJ2-3 few TRBD2 TRBV7-3 TGTGCCAGCAGCTTATCTAGCGGGAGGGTTAAAGATACGCAGTATTTT CASSLSSGRVKDTQYF
TRBJ2-7 few TRBD2 TRBV27 TGTGCCAGCAGTTTATCCCTAGCGGGAGAATACGAGCAGTACTTC CASSLSLAGEYEQYF